What follows describes a single T cell receptor (beta chain). What it binds is unknown. The length of the CDR3 is 16 residues. Germline V lookup: CDR1 SNHLY, CDR2 FYNNEI. J was trimmed by 3 bases and V by 5 bases; bases with no gene match: 7. TCR beta libraries were made by quantitative 5'-RACE with molecular barcodes. MiXCR, run by TCRdb on the 5' RACE reads, gives a single entry per CDR3 protein. The sample comprises around 100,000 distinct CDR3 sequences, about 24% of which are singletons, and 9% to 15% rests with the top ten. This specimen belongs to a study of CD8 T cells in ankylosing spondylitis. Whole-study findings and limits: Peripheral blood samples showed relatively rare disease-linked clones, and these clones were CD8+. Made up of about eight highly homologous variants, a TCR beta motif appeared characteristic of ankylosing spondylitis blood. Reportedly, significant enrichment of disease-linked clones occurred in matched ankylosing spondylitis synovial fluid.

The sequenced sample consisted of synovial fluid, either unsorted or a sorted T cell fraction (not recorded which). The chain links TRBV2 to TRBJ2-3; 11 positions match TRBD2. The sequence derives from a male donor with ankylosing spondylitis. The CDR3 DNA follows: TGTGCCAGCAGTCTCCTTCTAGCGGGAGGAACAGATACGCAGTATTTT. Translated, it gives CASSLLLAGGTDTQYF.